Only a few counts were recorded for the clone carrying this T cell receptor (beta chain). The record originates from a study of PD-L1 blockade in urothelial cancer. Study in general: A median blood sample held roughly 150,000 T cells and around 80,000 unique TCRs.

Spiked synthetic TCR analogs estimated absolute template abundance per PCR. Assay: immunoSEQ multiplex PCR; the TCRdb copy retains only in-frame clones and omits some. The repertoire holds approximately 46,000 clones, with 81% as singletons. A total of 1 to 8 samples per patient were collected pretreatment and on-treatment. The CDR3 consists of 15 residues. Germline V gene lookup returns CDR1 MGHDK and CDR2 SYGVNS. The V segment lost 3 bases and the J segment 2 bases; nucleotides outside the gene matches: 3. This chain connects TRBV25-1 to TRBJ1-2, with TRBD1 matching 10 bases. This clonotype originated in a man between 70 and 80 years old with urothelial cancer. The specimen comprised PBMCs, sampled around atezolizumab (anti-PD-L1) treatment. CDR3 nucleotide sequence: TGTGCCAGCAGTGATGGGACAGGGGAGAACTATGGCTACACCTTC. This codes for CASSDGTGENYGYTF.